The 4 T cell receptor beta chains given below trace back to one sample, sequenced in a study of radiotherapy plus CTLA-4 blockade in lung cancer. TCRdb's copy holds only in-frame clones and misses some; the assay was immunoSEQ multiplex PCR. The table includes tens of thousands of clones, 75% to 90% detected once. This specimen consisted of peripheral blood, obtained from a patient treated with radiotherapy plus ipilimumab. The receptors here all came from a human donor with non-small cell lung cancer who had stable disease on radiotherapy plus ipilimumab.

This CDR3 is CASSEDRLTNEKLFF. DNA of the CDR3: TGTGCCAGCAGTGAAGACAGGTTAACTAATGAAAAACTGTTTTTT. This rearrangement joins TRBV2 to TRBJ1-4; D possibly corresponds to TRBD1 (5 bases). Germline V lookup: CDR1 SNHLY, CDR2 FYNNEI. The CDR3 is 15 residues long. V lost 1 base and J lost 1, with 7 bases in between.

The chain is built from TRBV5-1 and TRBJ2-5; TRBD2 agrees at 9 bases. Germline V gene lookup returns CDR1 SGHRS and CDR2 YFSETQ. Trimming at V came to 6 bases and at J to 3 bases, leaving 9 bases not matched to a gene. The CDR3 sequence is 15 residues long. Written as DNA, the CDR3 is TGCGCCAGCACGGTCCTAGCGGGATATGAAGAGACCCAGTACTTC. Protein product: CASTVLAGYEETQYF.

This chain uses TRBV5-1 with TRBJ1-2, with unresolved D. Trimming removed 0 bases at V and 2 bases at J, with 11 bases between. The CDR3 runs 15 residues. Per the germline V gene, CDR1 is SGHRS and CDR2 is YFSETQ. CDR3 bases: TGCGCCAGCAGCTTGGGCGGGCAGGTAAACTATGGCTACACCTTC. It encodes CASSLGGQVNYGYTF. The full variable domain, its missing parts supplied by reference TRBV5-1 and TRBJ1-2, is KAGVTQTPRYLIKTRGQQVTLSCSPISGHRSVSWYQQTPGQGLQFLFEYFSETQRNKGNFPGRFSGRQFSNSRSEMNVSTLELGDSALYLCASSLGGQVNYGYTFGSGTRLTVV.

V and J are TRBV7-2 and TRBJ2-7; D possibly corresponds to TRBD2 (6 bases). This CDR3 comprises 15 residues. V dropped 6 bases and J dropped 5 bases, with 20 bases sitting between them. The germline gives CDR1 SGHTA, CDR2 FQGNSA. The CDR3 DNA reads as TGTGCCAGCAGTCACATCGAGGAGGGGCTCCACGAGCAGTACTTC. Translation gives CASSHIEEGLHEQYF.